The 21 T cell receptor beta chains given below trace back to one sample, sequenced in a study of cytomegalovirus exposure and HLA in healthy donors. The PCR employed 60 Vbeta primers together with 13 Jbeta primers. Assay: immunoSEQ multiplex PCR; the TCRdb copy retains only in-frame clones and omits some. The sample lists about 170,000 clones, around 84% occurring once. The source material was PBMCs. The receptors shown here come from a man under 40 in good health and CMV-seropositive.

This chain links TRBV28 with TRBJ1-1; 8 bases match TRBD1. The CDR3 runs 17 residues. J was trimmed by 0 bases and V by 5 bases; bases with no gene match: 11. From germline, CDR1 is MDHEN and CDR2 SYDVKM. CDR3 DNA: TGTGCCAGCAGTCCATACAGGGGGAGGGGCATGAACACTGAAGCTTTCTTT. This translates into CASSPYRGRGMNTEAFF.

V and J are TRBV10-3 and TRBJ2-3; 8 nucleotides align to TRBD2. The V and J ends lost 4 bases and 0 bases, in that order; junction bases with no gene match: 3. The CDR3 loop spans 15 amino acids. In germline, CDR1 is ENHRY, CDR2 SYGVKD. The CDR3 sequence is CAISVLAGSTDTQYF. The DNA for the CDR3 is TGTGCCATCAGTGTATTAGCGGGAAGCACAGATACGCAGTATTTT.

V usage is TRBV7-6 and J usage is TRBJ2-3, with 7 bases fitting TRBD2. Germline V gene lookup returns CDR1 SGHVS and CDR2 FNYEAQ. The CDR3 loop spans 16 amino acids. V gave up 0 bases and J gave up 2 bases; unmatched junction bases: 5. The CDR3 protein is CASSLAGREYTDTQYF. CDR3 bases: TGTGCCAGCAGCTTAGCGGGGCGGGAGTACACAGATACGCAGTATTTT. The complete variable domain, with remaining parts taken from reference TRBV7-6 and TRBJ2-3, reads GAGVSQSPRYKVTKRGQDVALRCDPISGHVSLYWYRQALGQGPEFLTYFNYEAQQDKSGLPNDRFSAERPEGSISTLTIQRTEQRDSAMYRCASSLAGREYTDTQYFGPGTRLTVL.

Here the CDR3 DNA reads TGTGCCAGCAGCGCCCAGGGGGGTACACCCCTCCACTTT. Translating it yields CASSAQGGTPLHF. The chain joins TRBV6-5 to TRBJ1-6; the match to TRBD1 covers 7 bases. The CDR3 is 13 amino acids. CDR1 and CDR2 (germline): MNHEY, SVGAGI. J was trimmed by 11 bases and V by 6 bases; bases with no gene match: 7.

The rearrangement links TRBV7-2 to TRBJ2-1; 9 bases match TRBD2. Germline V lookup: CDR1 SGHTA, CDR2 FQGNSA. The CDR3 length is 14 residues. The V segment lost 5 bases and the J segment 11 bases; nucleotides outside the gene matches: 10. The CDR3 DNA reads as TGTGCCAGCAGCCTTAAAGTAGCGGGAGCCAAGCAGTTCTTC. As protein: CASSLKVAGAKQFF.

V gene TRBV10-3 combines with J gene TRBJ1-5; D uncertain. The CDR3 is 14 amino acids. V was pared by 3 bases and J by 5 bases, with 11 bases between. Germline V CDR1 and CDR2: ENHRY, SYGVKD. In nucleotides, the CDR3 is TGTGCCATCAGTGAAGGGAGAAGAGATCAGCCCCAGCATTTT. This encodes CAISEGRRDQPQHF.

The V gene is TRBV7-8, the J gene TRBJ2-7; tentatively, D is TRBD1 (6 bases). The CDR3 is 15 amino acids. In germline, CDR1 is SGHVS, CDR2 FQNEAQ. Between the trimmed V and J ends, which lost 1 base and 3 bases, there was a span of 13 bases. The CDR3 loop reads CASSLVPRGGYEQYF. In DNA form, the CDR3 reads TGTGCCAGCAGCTTAGTCCCCAGGGGTGGCTACGAGCAGTACTTC.

The rearrangement joins TRBV5-1 to TRBJ2-3; D may be TRBD1 (6 bases). Trimming left V 0 bases short and J 4 bases short, with 12 bases between. The length of the CDR3 is 15 residues. Germline V gene data show CDR1 as SGHRS and CDR2 as YFSETQ. The CDR3 sequence is CASSLGTTGSDTQYF. The CDR3 region has the DNA TGCGCCAGCAGCTTGGGAACCACAGGGTCAGATACGCAGTATTTT.

The V and J genes are TRBV11-1 and TRBJ1-1, with unresolved D. From germline, CDR1 is SGHAT and CDR2 FQDESV (reference sequence). The V end was cut by 1 base, the J end by 2 bases, with 5 bases between. The CDR3 is 13 residues long. The CDR3 spells CASSLEANTEAFF. The DNA for the CDR3 is TGTGCCAGCAGCTTAGAAGCTAACACTGAAGCTTTCTTT.

The rearrangement links TRBV27 to TRBJ2-2; a weak D match, TRBD2 (6 bases). V shed 5 bases and J shed 3 bases, with 13 bases lying between them. The CDR3 totals 15 residues. Germline loops: CDR1 MNHEY, CDR2 SMNVEV (reference sequence). Here the CDR3 DNA reads TGTGCCAGCAGTCCGAAAGCGGGCTACACCGGGGAGCTGTTTTTT. Protein product: CASSPKAGYTGELFF.

Note on this clone: One end of the junction fails to match germline, which may point to a read error. The chain has TRBV15 and TRBJ1-1, with D possibly being TRBD1 (6 bases). CDR1 LNHNV and CDR2 YYDKDF come from the germline V gene (reference sequence). The CDR3 has 14 residues. CDR3 sequence: CATSREQGYTGAFF. The CDR3 DNA follows: TGTGCCACCAGCAGAGAACAGGGATACACTGGAGCTTTCTTT.

The rearrangement uses TRBV30 and TRBJ1-2; 9 nucleotides line up with TRBD1. This CDR3 region has 13 residues. V was pared by 0 bases and J by 9 bases, with 5 bases of the junction left unmatched. Germline V gives CDR1 GTSNPN, CDR2 SVGIG (reference sequence). CDR3 region: CAWSVRTGVRYTF. The CDR3 coding sequence is TGTGCCTGGAGTGTACGGACAGGGGTTCGCTACACCTTC.

The V call is TRBV5-1, the J call TRBJ2-1, with 14 bases matching TRBD2. The V and J ends lost 3 bases and 1 base, in that order; junction bases with no gene match: 9. This CDR3 has 19 residues. Looked up from germline, CDR1 is SGHRS and CDR2 is YFSETQ. The CDR3 sequence is CASSSIGTSGSGSYNEQFF. The CDR3 DNA is TGCGCCAGCAGCTCTATCGGGACTAGCGGGAGTGGGTCCTACAATGAGCAGTTCTTC. Looking up the rest from reference TRBV5-1 and TRBJ2-1 gives the full variable domain: KAGVTQTPRYLIKTRGQQVTLSCSPISGHRSVSWYQQTPGQGLQFLFEYFSETQRNKGNFPGRFSGRQFSNSRSEMNVSTLELGDSALYLCASSSIGTSGSGSYNEQFFGPGTRLTVL.

The gene calls are TRBV6-5 and TRBJ1-5, with D possibly being TRBD1 (5 bases). Trimming left V 0 bases short and J 2 bases short, with 8 bases between. Germline V lookup: CDR1 MNHEY, CDR2 SVGAGI. CDR3 length: 15 residues. Here the CDR3 DNA reads TGTGCCAGCAGTTACTCGGTACAGGGCAATCAGCCCCAGCATTTT. It is translated as CASSYSVQGNQPQHF.

The genes are TRBV27 and TRBJ2-1, with 10 nucleotides matching TRBD2. V gave up 0 bases and J gave up 10 bases; unmatched junction bases: 9. The CDR3 consists of 16 residues. The germline gives CDR1 MNHEY, CDR2 SMNVEV (reference sequence). This chain's CDR3 is CASSLSLGLARTEQFF. In DNA form, the CDR3 reads TGTGCCAGCAGTTTATCGTTGGGACTAGCGAGAACAGAGCAGTTCTTC.

The chain recombines TRBV10-2 with TRBJ2-5; 8 nucleotides match TRBD2. CDR3 size: 14 residues. CDR1 is WSHSY and CDR2 is SAAADI in the germline V gene. The junction had 10 bases not matched to a gene; V was cut back by 8 bases and J by 5 bases. CDR3 in amino acids: CASASSGPAETQYF. The CDR3 DNA follows: TGCGCCAGCGCGTCTAGCGGGCCCGCGGAGACCCAGTACTTC.

V gene TRBV7-3 combines with J gene TRBJ2-1, with D maybe TRBD1 (6 bases). The germline V gene encodes CDR1 SGHTA and CDR2 FQGTGA. CDR3 size: 13 residues. Trimming took off 2 bases at V and 8 bases at J, with 10 bases between the two ends. CDR3 nucleotides: TGTGCCAGCAGCTTACAGGGGTGGGATGAGCAGTTCTTC. It translates to CASSLQGWDEQFF.

The chain employs TRBV29-1 and TRBJ1-1; a possible D gene is TRBD1 (5 bases). The germline V gene encodes CDR1 SQVTM and CDR2 ANQGSEA. The CDR3 totals 11 residues. Deletions cut 4 bases from V and 3 bases from J, with 6 bases between. The CDR3 bases are TGCAGCGTTGCCAGGGACACTGAAGCTTTCTTT. Its translation is CSVARDTEAFF. The complete variable domain, with remaining parts taken from reference TRBV29-1 and TRBJ1-1, reads SAVISQKPSRDICQRGTSLTIQCQVDSQVTMMFWYRQQPGQSLTLIATANQGSEATYESGFVIDKFPISRPNLTFSTLTVSNMSPEDSSIYLCSVARDTEAFFGQGTRLTVV.

The chain uses TRBV11-2 and TRBJ2-5; D is uncertain. V was shortened by 1 base and J by 1 base, with 13 bases between the two germline ends. Germline V gene data show CDR1 as SGHAT and CDR2 as FQNNGV. The CDR3 is 16 residues long. The CDR3 DNA is TGTGCCAGCAGCTTAGCCCCCCCTGGGCCCCAAGAGACCCAGTACTTC. As protein: CASSLAPPGPQETQYF.

V usage is TRBV11-2 and J usage is TRBJ2-3, with D perhaps matching TRBD2 (6 bases). Trimming took off 4 bases at V and 5 bases at J, with 19 bases between the two ends. Germline CDR1 and CDR2: SGHAT and FQNNGV. The CDR3 has 16 residues. The CDR3, as DNA: TGTGCCAGCAGCTCGCAACTAGCTCCTGCCGGAGATACGCAGTATTTT. It is translated as CASSSQLAPAGDTQYF.

The rearrangement joins TRBV5-4 to TRBJ1-1; D not certain. V was cut by 5 bases and J by 2 bases, with 10 bases left in between. Germline CDR1 reads SGHNT; CDR2 reads YYREEE (reference sequence). CDR3 length: 13 residues. The CDR3 reads CASRGSGNTEAFF. In DNA, the CDR3 is TGTGCCAGCAGAGGCTCAGGAAACACTGAAGCTTTCTTT. The full variable domain, rest sourced from reference TRBV5-4 and TRBJ1-1, is ETGVTQSPTHLIKTRGQQVTLRCSSQSGHNTVSWYQQALGQGPQFIFQYYREEENGRGNFPPRFSGLQFPNYSSELNVNALELDDSALYLCASRGSGNTEAFFGQGTRLTVV.